Sequencing of this T cell receptor (beta chain) was carried out in a study of yellow fever vaccine responses in identical twins. Whole-study results and caveats: Reportedly, twins showed a vaccine T cell response that looked partly convergent and partly personalized.

TCRdb re-derived calls from the RT-PCR reads in MiXCR, one entry per CDR3 protein. Of almost 9,000 distinct CDR3 sequences in the sample, roughly 84% were seen once. Comments on this clonotype: Its antigen remains unidentified.

The length of the CDR3 is 17 residues. The V end lost 0 bases, the J end lost 0 bases, and 12 bases lay between the germline ends. Germline loops: CDR1 ENHRY, CDR2 SYGVKD. The specimen comprised T cells from blood (PBMCs), unsorted or a sorted subset (not recorded which), sampled before or after yellow fever vaccination (not recorded which). This chain links TRBV10-3 with TRBJ2-1, with unresolved D. This sequence originates from a woman between 18 and 29 years old who received the yellow fever vaccine. CDR3 in DNA: TGTGCCATCAGTGAGTCGAAATGGGGAAGCTCCTACAATGAGCAGTTCTTC. As protein: CAISESKWGSSYNEQFF.